This T cell receptor (beta chain) was observed in a study of Ad26.COV2.S vaccination and SARS-CoV-2 variants. Looking at the study overall: This donor came from the COV1001 trial of Ad26.COV2.S. The authors gave Ad26.COV2.S intramuscularly, either once or twice 56 days apart. General observations from the study: The authors reported substantial breadth in spike-specific CD8+ and CD4+ T cell responses after vaccination.

Only in-frame clones appear in the TCRdb table, and some are missing; sequencing was by immunoSEQ multiplex PCR. This table has some 370,000 clones, 83% appearing once. As to treatment: some 19 received Ad26.COV2.S at low or high dose, single or two shots; 5 received placebo; per-sample allocation not given. Repertoires come from day 63 after the first vaccine or placebo injection. The study used a vaccine consisting of an Ad26 vector that expressed Wuhan-strain SARS-CoV-2 spike. This clone has only one observation. Its target is unknown. The CDR3 loop spans 15 amino acids. In germline, CDR1 is SGHRS, CDR2 YFSETQ. The J segment lost 0 bases and the V segment lost 0 bases, leaving 3 bases of the junction unmatched.

This TCR was recovered from a person aged 18-60 years who received the Ad26.COV2.S COVID-19 vaccine or a placebo. The chain joins TRBV5-1 to TRBJ2-7, with 7 bases lining up with TRBD2. Source: peripheral blood, taken in a trial of Ad26.COV2.S vaccine versus placebo. In DNA form, the CDR3 reads TGCGCCAGCAGCTTGGCTAGCGGTATCTCCTACGAGCAGTACTTC. This encodes CASSLASGISYEQYF.